A single sample is the source of the 9 T cell receptor beta chains below, sequenced in a study of Ad26.COV2.S vaccination and SARS-CoV-2 variants. This sample's treatment: 19 received Ad26.COV2.S at low or high dose, single or two shots; about 5 received placebo; per-sample allocation not given. Samples analyzed were those drawn on day 63 after the first vaccine or placebo injection. The method was immunoSEQ multiplex PCR; TCRdb's version includes in-frame clones alone and lacks a portion of them. The table records some 640,000 clones, more than 70% of them present only once. The sample was peripheral blood, taken in a trial of Ad26.COV2.S vaccine versus placebo. The receptor source for this set is a person between 18 and 60 years old who received the Ad26.COV2.S COVID-19 vaccine or a placebo.

The chain recombines TRBV24-1 with TRBJ2-2, with D perhaps assigned TRBD1 or TRBD2 (6 bases each). The V end lost 2 bases, the J end lost 0 bases, and 9 bases lay between the germline ends. This CDR3 is built from 16 residues. Germline CDR1 and CDR2: KGHDR and SFDVKD. The chain's CDR3 is CATSDSRGPNTGELFF. CDR3 DNA sequence: TGTGCCACCAGTGATTCACGGGGGCCGAACACCGGGGAGCTGTTTTTT.

Concerning this clone itself: In the same sample, other DNA sequences code for this CDR3. The chain has TRBV3-1 (or the pseudogene TRBV3-2) and TRBJ2-7; no definite D call. The V end lost 0 bases, the J end lost 3 bases, and 6 bases lay between the germline ends. From germline, CDR1 is LGHDT and CDR2 YNNKEL (reference sequence). There are 13 residues in the CDR3. CDR3 residues: CASSQEGGYEQYF. As DNA, the CDR3 is TGTGCCAGCAGCCAAGAGGGCGGCTACGAGCAGTACTTC.

In this sample, this clone turned up a few times. The chain has TRBV6-6 and TRBJ1-2, with a tentative D call TRBD1 (5 bases). The CDR3 is 12 amino acids. CDR1 is MNHNY and CDR2 is SVGAGI in the germline V gene (reference sequence). Trimming left V 8 bases short and J 8 bases short, with 15 bases between. CDR3 sequence (DNA): TGTGCCAGCGAAAAGCAGGGTAGAGGCTACACCTTC. Its translation is CASEKQGRGYTF.

The CDR3 sequence is CASSVDPTGPYEQYF. CDR3 nucleotide sequence: TGTGCCAGCAGCGTAGACCCTACAGGTCCCTACGAGCAGTACTTC. This sequence joins TRBV9 and TRBJ2-7, with D possibly being TRBD1 (5 bases). This CDR3 is built from 15 residues. V was shortened by 0 bases and J by 2 bases, with 12 bases between the two germline ends. The germline CDR1 and CDR2 sequences are SGDLS and YYNGEE.

Worth noting for this clone: The identical CDR3 is also encoded by other nucleotide sequences in the sample. The V call is TRBV19, the J call TRBJ2-7, with no clear D. The germline V gene encodes CDR1 LNHDA and CDR2 SQIVND (reference sequence). This CDR3 is built from 11 residues. Trimming left V 6 bases short and J 0 bases short, with 3 bases between. The DNA for the CDR3 is TGTGCCAGTAGGAACTCCTACGAGCAGTACTTC. Translation: CASRNSYEQYF.

The chain has TRBV5-6 and TRBJ2-2; D uncertain. This CDR3 is 12 amino acids long. The V end lost 4 bases, the J end lost 7 bases, and 8 bases lay between the germline ends. Per germline, CDR1 SGHDT and CDR2 YYEEEE. The CDR3 loop is CASSLDLGELFF. The CDR3, as DNA: TGTGCCAGCAGCCTGGACCTCGGGGAGCTGTTTTTT.

The chain is built from TRBV12-3 or TRBV12-4 and TRBJ1-1, with no clear D. The CDR3 loop spans 13 amino acids. Trimming stripped 4 bases from V and 1 base from J, with 7 bases between. For the CDR3, the DNA is TGTGCCAGCAGTTCAATGAGGAACACTGAAGCTTTCTTT. It specifies CASSSMRNTEAFF.

V usage is TRBV18 and J usage is TRBJ2-1; D might be TRBD1 (5 bases). The CDR3 loop spans 15 amino acids. The V end lost 3 bases, the J end lost 3 bases, and 12 bases lay between the germline ends. Germline V gene lookup returns CDR1 KGHSH and CDR2 LQKENI. CDR3 region: CASSPPTVNYNEQFF. The CDR3 coding sequence is TGTGCCAGCTCACCCCCGACAGTTAACTACAATGAGCAGTTCTTC.

The gene calls are TRBV3-1 (or the pseudogene TRBV3-2) and TRBJ1-2; TRBD1 aligns across 10 bases. Germline V CDR1 and CDR2: LGHDT, YNNKEL (reference sequence). CDR3 length: 14 residues. V trimming: 5 bases; J trimming: 6 bases; junction bases outside the gene matches: 6. CDR3: CASSAGTGADGYTF. The CDR3 nucleotides read TGTGCCAGCAGCGCCGGGACAGGGGCTGATGGCTACACCTTC.